Below are 13 T cell receptor beta chains sequenced from a single sample in a study of control samples from healthy donors and cancer patients. Clones were sequenced by immunoSEQ multiplex PCR, and TCRdb holds only the in-frame ones, with some missing. The repertoire consists of almost 85,000 clones, with around 84% occurring once and the leading ten covering around a tenth. Source material: PBMCs. These receptors all come from a man in his 60s with head and neck cancer.

The chain joins TRBV27 to TRBJ2-7, with D perhaps TRBD2 (5 bases). The CDR3 sequence is 13 residues long. Trimming cost V 3 bases and J 10 bases, with 16 bases left between them. Per the germline V gene, CDR1 is MNHEY and CDR2 is SMNVEV (reference sequence). CDR3: CASSLEFRTLQYF. In nucleotides, the CDR3 is TGTGCCAGCAGTTTGGAGTTCAGGACTCTCCAGTACTTC.

This clone was detected a few times. V is TRBV2 and J is TRBJ2-1; TRBD2 is a possible D gene (5 bases). V was pared by 7 bases and J by 8 bases, with 15 bases between. The germline V gene has CDR1 SNHLY and CDR2 FYNNEI. The CDR3 sequence is 13 residues long. The CDR3 sequence: CASIGLKFHEQFF. The CDR3 DNA follows: TGTGCCAGCATAGGACTTAAGTTTCATGAGCAGTTCTTC.

V and J are TRBV6-5 and TRBJ1-1; possibly TRBD1 for D (6 bases). The germline gives CDR1 MNHEY, CDR2 SVGAGI. The CDR3 extends over 14 amino acids. The V end was cut by 6 bases, the J end by 5 bases, with 16 bases between. DNA for the CDR3: TGTGCCAGCAGGGACAGCTTAAGGTGGACTGAAGCTTTCTTT. Translating gives CASRDSLRWTEAFF.

This clone was seen at least ten times. The chain employs TRBV7-9 and TRBJ1-2; 7 bases are a match to TRBD1. V dropped 5 bases and J dropped 7; count of bases not matched to a gene: 4. Germline assignment: CDR1 SEHNR and CDR2 FQNEAQ (reference sequence). The length of the CDR3 is 12 residues. The CDR3 DNA is TGTGCCAGCAGCCCCCGACAGGGTGGCTACACCTTC. It is translated as CASSPRQGGYTF.

The chain has TRBV28 and TRBJ2-7; D possibly corresponds to TRBD2 (7 bases). The CDR3 covers 14 residues. V lost 11 bases to trimming and J lost 0 bases, with 17 bases between them. From germline, CDR1 is MDHEN and CDR2 SYDVKM. This chain's CDR3 is CACSWGGHSYEQYF. The CDR3 DNA reads as TGTGCCTGCTCGTGGGGGGGCCACTCCTACGAGCAGTACTTC.

CDR3 sequence: CASSTTVTGANVLTF. The CDR3 DNA follows: TGTGCCAGCAGTACCACTGTAACTGGGGCCAACGTCCTGACTTTC. V and J are TRBV6-5 and TRBJ2-6, with D uncertain. The germline V and J ends were trimmed by 5 bases and 2 bases, with 10 bases remaining between them. The CDR3 has 15 amino acids. Germline CDR1 is MNHEY and CDR2 is SVGAGI.

This clone was detected a few times. V is TRBV5-1 and J is TRBJ1-2; TRBD1 matches at 8 bases. V lost 0 bases and J lost 2; bases outside the gene matches: 6. CDR3 size: 16 residues. CDR1 and CDR2 (germline): SGHRS, YFSETQ. This chain's CDR3 is CASSLAQGARNYGYTF. CDR3 sequence (DNA): TGCGCCAGCAGCTTGGCCCAGGGGGCGCGGAACTATGGCTACACCTTC.

This clone occurred once. The CDR3 region is CASSFSGEKLFF. As DNA, the CDR3 is TGTGCCAGCAGCTTTAGCGGTGAAAAACTGTTTTTT. This chain joins TRBV7-9 and TRBJ1-4, with no clear D. The CDR3 is 12 residues long. Per the germline V gene, CDR1 is SEHNR and CDR2 is FQNEAQ (reference sequence). V was clipped by 3 bases and J by 7 bases, with 6 bases between them.

The rearrangement joins TRBV6-5 to TRBJ2-7, with 7 bases identical to TRBD2. The CDR3 totals 15 residues. With 2 bases clipped from V and 2 bases from J, the junction kept 6 bases outside the gene matches. Germline CDR1 MNHEY, CDR2 SVGAGI. The CDR3 here is CASSYGTNPTYEQYF. CDR3 nucleotides: TGTGCCAGCAGTTACGGGACTAACCCTACCTACGAGCAGTACTTC.

This rearrangement joins TRBV29-1 to TRBJ2-7; a possible D gene is TRBD1 (5 bases). The CDR3 loop spans 14 amino acids. V was pared by 2 bases and J by 3 bases, with 14 bases between. CDR1 and CDR2 from the germline V gene are SQVTM and ANQGSEA. The CDR3 spells CSVESGSSSYEQYF. The CDR3 DNA is TGCAGCGTTGAATCAGGGTCGAGTAGCTACGAGCAGTACTTC.

This chain links TRBV11-2 with TRBJ2-5, with 11 bases lining up with TRBD1. The CDR3 extends over 16 amino acids. V dropped 5 bases and J dropped 5; count of bases not matched to a gene: 10. Germline lookup yields CDR1 SGHAT and CDR2 FQNNGV. The CDR3 loop reads CASSRHWTGGSETQYF. In DNA, the CDR3 is TGTGCCAGCAGCCGCCACTGGACAGGGGGCTCGGAGACCCAGTACTTC.

The chain links TRBV7-2 to TRBJ2-7; D is perhaps TRBD1 (6 bases). Germline-derived CDR1 and CDR2 are SGHTA and FQGNSA. V lost 2 bases to trimming and J lost 6 bases, with 14 bases between them. The CDR3 totals 14 residues. The CDR3 DNA reads as TGTGCCAGCAGCTTAATGTACACAGGGCTCGAGCAGTACTTC. Encoded protein: CASSLMYTGLEQYF.

This sequence joins TRBV27 and TRBJ2-2, with 7 bases lining up with TRBD2. The length of the CDR3 is 16 residues. J lost 2 bases, V lost 7 bases, and 10 bases had no gene match. The germline gives CDR1 MNHEY, CDR2 SMNVEV (reference sequence). Here the CDR3 reads CASTPLGRSNTGELFF. Here the CDR3 DNA reads TGTGCCAGCACCCCACTCGGGAGGTCCAACACCGGGGAGCTGTTTTTT.